The clone carrying this T cell receptor beta chain was counted once. Some clones are missing from TCRdb's copy, which holds only in-frame ones; the method was immunoSEQ multiplex PCR. The data contain about 300,000 clones, over 75% of them seen just once; the ten biggest clones take up roughly 4.5%. This sample is drawn from a study of blood T cell repertoires in COVID-19. The CDR3 loop spans 14 amino acids. From germline, CDR1 is SGHNT and CDR2 YENEEA. V gave up 5 bases and J gave up 8 bases; unmatched junction bases: 9. The receptor was isolated from a man aged 30 to 39 who had recovered from COVID-19. The material sequenced was PBMCs or T cells enriched from blood (not recorded which). V usage is TRBV11-3 and J usage is TRBJ2-1, with TRBD2 identical over 7 bases. The CDR3 DNA reads as TGTGCCAGCAGCAAACCAAGGGAGGGGTATGAGCAGTTCTTC. This translates into CASSKPREGYEQFF.